This entry features one TCR beta chain sequence. The data are from a study of OX40 agonist ivuxolimab in advanced cancers. Background on the study: Eligibility admitted prior anti-PD-1, anti-PD-L1 or anti-CTLA-4 therapy; about 40% had some.

On cycle 4 day 1 and cycle 7 day 1, as well as at baseline, blood was sampled. Here immunoSEQ multiplex PCR was the method, and the copy in TCRdb shows in-frame clones only, minus some. The repertoire consists of 75,000 to 95,000 clones, with 80% to 90% occurring once and the leading ten covering more than 8%. There are 15 residues in the CDR3. Germline CDR1 reads ENHRY; CDR2 reads SYGVKD. Deletions cut 3 bases from V and 5 bases from J, with 16 bases between. The source was CD4+ or CD8+ T cells sorted from blood, collected in a trial of the OX40 agonist ivuxolimab. The chain joins TRBV10-3 to TRBJ2-5; a possible D gene is TRBD2 (6 bases). The sequence came from an adult with an advanced solid tumor such as melanoma, head and neck, liver or kidney cancer. CDR3 in amino acids: CAISDEASGVETQYF. CDR3 coding DNA: TGTGCCATCAGTGATGAAGCGTCGGGAGTTGAGACCCAGTACTTC.